This T cell receptor (beta chain) was profiled in a study of CD8 T cells in ankylosing spondylitis. Concerning this clonotype: Its cognate antigen is unknown.

The authors made TCR beta libraries by quantitative 5'-RACE with molecular barcodes. MiXCR, run by TCRdb on the 5' RACE reads, gives a single entry per CDR3 protein. The table records hundreds of thousands of distinct CDR3 sequences, roughly 10% of them present only once. Germline V gene data show CDR1 as SNHLY and CDR2 as FYNNEI. V was shortened by 3 bases and J by 4 bases, with 9 bases between the two germline ends. The CDR3 length is 13 residues. Study results and caveats: There were earlier reports of some motif variants in reactive arthritis synovial fluid and blood. Clones linked to the disease showed a CD8+ phenotype. They occurred at relatively low frequencies in peripheral blood. What appeared characteristic of ankylosing spondylitis blood was a TCR beta motif of under 10 highly homologous variants. Matched ankylosing spondylitis synovial fluid reportedly contained a significantly enriched population of disease-linked clones.

The sample taken for sequencing was blood, either unsorted or a sorted T cell fraction (not recorded which). The TCR originated in a male donor with ankylosing spondylitis. The rearrangement uses TRBV2 and TRBJ1-2; the D is unclear. The CDR3 DNA reads as TGTGCCAGCAGTGATGGTGGCGGCTATGGCTACACCTTC. Encoded protein: CASSDGGGYGYTF.